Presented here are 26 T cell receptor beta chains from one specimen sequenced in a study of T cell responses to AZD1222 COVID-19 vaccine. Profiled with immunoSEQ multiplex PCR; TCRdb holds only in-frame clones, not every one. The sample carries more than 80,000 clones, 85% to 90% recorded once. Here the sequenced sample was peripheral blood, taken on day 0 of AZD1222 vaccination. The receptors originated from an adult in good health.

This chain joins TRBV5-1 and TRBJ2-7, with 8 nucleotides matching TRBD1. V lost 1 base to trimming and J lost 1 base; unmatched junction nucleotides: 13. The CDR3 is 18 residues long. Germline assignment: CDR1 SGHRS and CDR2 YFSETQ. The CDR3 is CASSLMDRAAASSYEQYF. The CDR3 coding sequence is TGCGCCAGCAGCTTGATGGACAGGGCCGCAGCCAGTTCCTACGAGCAGTACTTC.

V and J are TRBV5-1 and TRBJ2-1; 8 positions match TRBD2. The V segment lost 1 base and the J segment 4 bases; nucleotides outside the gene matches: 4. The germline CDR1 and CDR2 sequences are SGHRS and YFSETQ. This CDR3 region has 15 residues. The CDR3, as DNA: TGCGCCAGCAGCTTGTCCGGGGGGGCGTACAATGAGCAGTTCTTC. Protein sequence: CASSLSGGAYNEQFF.

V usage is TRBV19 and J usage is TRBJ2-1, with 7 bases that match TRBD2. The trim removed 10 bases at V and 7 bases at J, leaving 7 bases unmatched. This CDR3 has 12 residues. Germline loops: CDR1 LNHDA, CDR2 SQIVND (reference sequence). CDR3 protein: CATRDYRNEQFF. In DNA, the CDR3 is TGTGCCACCCGGGACTACCGTAATGAGCAGTTCTTC.

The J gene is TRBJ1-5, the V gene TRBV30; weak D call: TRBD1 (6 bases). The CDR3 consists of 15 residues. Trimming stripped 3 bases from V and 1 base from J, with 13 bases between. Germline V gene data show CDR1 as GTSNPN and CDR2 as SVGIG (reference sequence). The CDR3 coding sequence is TGTGCCTGGAGCCCCGGGGGCAGAAGCAATCAGCCCCAGCATTTT. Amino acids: CAWSPGGRSNQPQHF. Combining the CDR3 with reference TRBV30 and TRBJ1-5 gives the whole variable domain SQTIHQWPATLVQPVGSPLSLECTVEGTSNPNLYWYRQAAGRGLQLLFYSVGIGQISSEVPQNLSASRPQDRQFILSSKKLLLSDSGFYLCAWSPGGRSNQPQHFGDGTRLSIL.

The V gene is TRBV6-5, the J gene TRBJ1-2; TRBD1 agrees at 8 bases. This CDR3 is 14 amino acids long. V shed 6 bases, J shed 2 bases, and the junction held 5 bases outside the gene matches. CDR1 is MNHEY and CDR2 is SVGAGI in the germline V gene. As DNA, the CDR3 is TGTGCCAGCAGCGAGACAGGGGCCAACTATGGCTACACCTTC. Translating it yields CASSETGANYGYTF.

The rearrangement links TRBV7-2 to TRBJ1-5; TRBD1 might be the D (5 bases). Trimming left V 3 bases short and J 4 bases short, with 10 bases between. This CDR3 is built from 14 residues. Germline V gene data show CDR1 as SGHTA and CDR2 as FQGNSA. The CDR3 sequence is CASSFIGVNQPQHF. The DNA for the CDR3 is TGTGCCAGCAGCTTTATAGGGGTTAATCAGCCCCAGCATTTT.

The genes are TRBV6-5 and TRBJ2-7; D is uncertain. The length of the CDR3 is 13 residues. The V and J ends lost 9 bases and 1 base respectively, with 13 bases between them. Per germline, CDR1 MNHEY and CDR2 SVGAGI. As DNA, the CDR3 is TGTGCCAGTCGTGTGGCACAGTCCTACGAGCAGTACTTC. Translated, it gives CASRVAQSYEQYF.

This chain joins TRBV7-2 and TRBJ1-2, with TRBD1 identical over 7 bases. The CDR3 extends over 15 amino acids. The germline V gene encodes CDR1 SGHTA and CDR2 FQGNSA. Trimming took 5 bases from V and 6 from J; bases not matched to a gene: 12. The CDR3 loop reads CASSPFDRAVHGYTF. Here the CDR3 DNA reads TGTGCCAGCAGCCCCTTCGACAGGGCAGTCCATGGCTACACCTTC.

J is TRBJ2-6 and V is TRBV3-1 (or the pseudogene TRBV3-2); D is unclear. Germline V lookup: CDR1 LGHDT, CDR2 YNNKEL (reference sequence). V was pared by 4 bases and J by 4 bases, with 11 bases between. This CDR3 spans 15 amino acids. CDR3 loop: CASSLSTGGANVLTF. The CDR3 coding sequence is TGTGCCAGCAGCCTCAGCACCGGGGGGGCCAACGTCCTGACTTTC.

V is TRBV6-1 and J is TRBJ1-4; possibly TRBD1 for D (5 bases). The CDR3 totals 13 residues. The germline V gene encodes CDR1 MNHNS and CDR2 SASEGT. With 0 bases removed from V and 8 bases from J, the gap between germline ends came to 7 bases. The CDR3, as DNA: TGTGCCAGCAGTGAAGCTGGGGGGGAAAAACTGTTTTTT. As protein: CASSEAGGEKLFF.

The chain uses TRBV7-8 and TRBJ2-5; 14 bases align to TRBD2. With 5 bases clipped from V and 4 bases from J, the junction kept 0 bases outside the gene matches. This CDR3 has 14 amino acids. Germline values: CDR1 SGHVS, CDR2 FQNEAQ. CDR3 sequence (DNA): TGTGCCAGCAGCGGACTAGCGGGAGGAGAGACCCAGTACTTC. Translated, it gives CASSGLAGGETQYF.

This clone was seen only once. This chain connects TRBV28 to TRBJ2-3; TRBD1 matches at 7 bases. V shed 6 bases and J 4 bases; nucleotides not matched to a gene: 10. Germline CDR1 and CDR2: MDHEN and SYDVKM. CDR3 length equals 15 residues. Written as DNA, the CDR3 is TGTGCCAGCAGCCGACCCGACAGGGTGGCAGATACGCAGTATTTT. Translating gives CASSRPDRVADTQYF.

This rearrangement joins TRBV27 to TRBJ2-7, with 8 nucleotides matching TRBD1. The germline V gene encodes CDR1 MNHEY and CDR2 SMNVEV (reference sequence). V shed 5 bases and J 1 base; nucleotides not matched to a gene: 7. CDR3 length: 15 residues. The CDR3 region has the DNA TGTGCCAGCAGTGGGCGGACAGGGCTATCCTACGAGCAGTACTTC. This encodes CASSGRTGLSYEQYF.

This CDR3 is CASSTTGTGFRNSPLHF. The CDR3, as DNA: TGTGCCAGTAGTACGACCGGGACAGGGTTTCGTAATTCACCCCTCCACTTT. The rearrangement joins TRBV19 to TRBJ1-6; TRBD1 matches 9 bases. V shed 4 bases and J 6 bases; nucleotides not matched to a gene: 10. This CDR3 has 17 amino acids. The germline V gene encodes CDR1 LNHDA and CDR2 SQIVND (reference sequence).

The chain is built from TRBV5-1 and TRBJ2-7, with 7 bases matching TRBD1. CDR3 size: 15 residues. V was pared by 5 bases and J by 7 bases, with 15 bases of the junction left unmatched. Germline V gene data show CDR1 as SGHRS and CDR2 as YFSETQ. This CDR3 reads CASSPGGSLVGEQYF. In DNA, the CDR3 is TGCGCCAGCAGTCCAGGGGGTAGCCTAGTGGGGGAGCAGTACTTC.

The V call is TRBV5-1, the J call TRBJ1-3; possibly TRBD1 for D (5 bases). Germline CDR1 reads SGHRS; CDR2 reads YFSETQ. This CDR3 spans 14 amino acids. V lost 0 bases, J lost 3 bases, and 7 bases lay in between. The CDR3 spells CASSLEGVGNTIYF. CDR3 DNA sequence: TGCGCCAGCAGCTTGGAAGGGGTTGGAAACACCATATATTTT.

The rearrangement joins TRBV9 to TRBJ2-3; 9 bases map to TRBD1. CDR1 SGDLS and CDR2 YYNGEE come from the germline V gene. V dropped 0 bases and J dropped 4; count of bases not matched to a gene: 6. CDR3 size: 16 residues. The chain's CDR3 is CASSVDDRGNADTQYF. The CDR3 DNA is TGTGCCAGCAGCGTAGACGACAGGGGGAATGCAGATACGCAGTATTTT.

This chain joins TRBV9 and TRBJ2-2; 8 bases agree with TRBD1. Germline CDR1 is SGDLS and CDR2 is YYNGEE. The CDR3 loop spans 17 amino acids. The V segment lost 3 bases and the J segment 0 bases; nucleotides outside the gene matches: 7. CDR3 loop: CASSAGGTLANTGELFF. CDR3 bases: TGTGCCAGCAGCGCAGGGGGCACCCTCGCGAACACCGGGGAGCTGTTTTTT.

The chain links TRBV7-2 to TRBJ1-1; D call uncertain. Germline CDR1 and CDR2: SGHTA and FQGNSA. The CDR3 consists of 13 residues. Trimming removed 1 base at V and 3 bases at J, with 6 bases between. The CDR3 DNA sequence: TGTGCCAGCAGCTTAGTTGCCTACACTGAAGCTTTCTTT. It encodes CASSLVAYTEAFF.

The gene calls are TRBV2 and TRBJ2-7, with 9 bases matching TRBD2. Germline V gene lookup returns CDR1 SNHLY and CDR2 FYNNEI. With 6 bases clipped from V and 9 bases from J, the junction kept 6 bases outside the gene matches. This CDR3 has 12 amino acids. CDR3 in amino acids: CASRREGQLQYF. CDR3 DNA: TGTGCCAGCAGGCGGGAGGGCCAGCTGCAGTACTTC.

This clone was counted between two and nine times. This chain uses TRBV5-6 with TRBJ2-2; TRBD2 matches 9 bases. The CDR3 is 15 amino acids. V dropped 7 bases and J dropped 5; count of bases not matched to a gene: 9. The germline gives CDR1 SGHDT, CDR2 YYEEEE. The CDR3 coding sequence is TGTGCCAGCGGCGCGCCCAGCGGGGGGACCGGGGAGCTGTTTTTT. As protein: CASGAPSGGTGELFF.

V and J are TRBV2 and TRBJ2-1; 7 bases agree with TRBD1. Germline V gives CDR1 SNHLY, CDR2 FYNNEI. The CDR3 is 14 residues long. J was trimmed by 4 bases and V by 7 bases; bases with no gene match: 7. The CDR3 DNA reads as TGTGCCAGCAACCCGGGACAGAGATACAATGAGCAGTTCTTC. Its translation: CASNPGQRYNEQFF. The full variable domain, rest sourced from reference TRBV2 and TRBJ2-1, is EPEVTQTPSHQVTQMGQEVILRCVPISNHLYFYWYRQILGQKVEFLVSFYNNEISEKSEIFDDQFSVERPDGSNFTLKIRSTKLEDSAMYFCASNPGQRYNEQFFGPGTRLTVL.

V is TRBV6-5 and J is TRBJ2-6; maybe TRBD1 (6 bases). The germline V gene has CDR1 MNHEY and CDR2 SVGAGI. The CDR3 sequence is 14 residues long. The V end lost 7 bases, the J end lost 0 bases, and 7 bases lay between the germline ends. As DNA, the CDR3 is TGTGCCAGCACCAGGGGCTCTGGGGCCAACGTCCTGACTTTC. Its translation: CASTRGSGANVLTF.

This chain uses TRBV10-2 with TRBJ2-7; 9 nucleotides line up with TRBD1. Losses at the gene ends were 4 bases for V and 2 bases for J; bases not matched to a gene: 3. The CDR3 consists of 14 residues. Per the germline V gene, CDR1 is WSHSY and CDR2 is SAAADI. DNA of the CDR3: TGCGCCAGCAGTGTACGGGACAGGGCCTACGAGCAGTACTTC. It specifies CASSVRDRAYEQYF.

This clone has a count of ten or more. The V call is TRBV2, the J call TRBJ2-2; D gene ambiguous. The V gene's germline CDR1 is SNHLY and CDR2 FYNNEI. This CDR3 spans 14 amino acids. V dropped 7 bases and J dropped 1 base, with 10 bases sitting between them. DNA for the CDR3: TGTGCCAGCATCATGTCAGGGAACACCGGGGAGCTGTTTTTT. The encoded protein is CASIMSGNTGELFF.

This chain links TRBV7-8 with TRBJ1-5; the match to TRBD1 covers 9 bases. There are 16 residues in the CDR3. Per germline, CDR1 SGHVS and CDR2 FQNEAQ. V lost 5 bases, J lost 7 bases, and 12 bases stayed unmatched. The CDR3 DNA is TGTGCCAGCAGCAAGGTACAGGGGGCAGATAACCAGCCCCAGCATTTT. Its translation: CASSKVQGADNQPQHF.